These 14 T cell receptor beta chains were all obtained from the same sample, sequenced in a study of CD4 T cells in relation to SARS-CoV-2 and coronaviruses. Sequencing used immunoSEQ multiplex PCR; TCRdb keeps in-frame clones, though not all of them. The data hold about 60,000 clones, with 92% observed a single time. The sequenced sample consisted of naive CD4+ T cells from PBMCs. Subset denoted: naive CD4+ T cells isolated by negative enrichment. These receptors were taken from an adult with COVID-19.

The chain joins TRBV7-2 to TRBJ2-3; tentative D call: TRBD2 (6 bases). Per the germline V gene, CDR1 is SGHTA and CDR2 is FQGNSA. Trimming removed 1 base from V and 3 bases from J, with 17 bases in between. The CDR3 loop spans 17 amino acids. The CDR3: CASSLVGTGVRTDTQYF. Written as DNA, the CDR3 is TGTGCCAGCAGCTTAGTTGGGACGGGAGTACGGACAGATACGCAGTATTTT.

The sample holds a few counts of this clone. This chain uses TRBV6-1 with TRBJ1-5; 9 nucleotides agree with TRBD1. The CDR3 extends over 15 amino acids. Germline-derived CDR1 and CDR2 are MNHNS and SASEGT. Unmatched junction bases numbered 8, after V lost 5 bases and J lost 6 bases. DNA for the CDR3: TGTGCCAGCAGTTCCCAGACAGGGGGGAGTCAGCCCCAGCATTTT. It translates to CASSSQTGGSQPQHF.

The chain combines TRBV20-1 with TRBJ2-5; D ambiguous. The CDR3 runs to 10 residues. CDR1 DFQATT and CDR2 SNEGSKA come from the germline V gene (reference sequence). Trimming shortened V by 3 bases and J by 5 bases, and 4 bases separated the two germline ends. The CDR3 protein is CSASAETQYF. In DNA, the CDR3 is TGCAGTGCTAGTGCGGAGACCCAGTACTTC.

The chain uses TRBV28 and TRBJ2-7; TRBD2 is a possible D gene (6 bases). The germline V and J ends were trimmed by 3 bases and 0 bases, with 9 bases remaining between them. The CDR3 has 14 amino acids. Germline CDR1 MDHEN, CDR2 SYDVKM. The CDR3 is CASSLVGGSYEQYF. The CDR3, as DNA: TGTGCCAGCAGTTTGGTGGGAGGCTCCTACGAGCAGTACTTC.

This chain connects TRBV7-9 to TRBJ1-4; 7 bases fit TRBD1. Germline values: CDR1 SEHNR, CDR2 FQNEAQ (reference sequence). V dropped 4 bases and J dropped 8; count of bases not matched to a gene: 10. The CDR3 runs to 15 residues. CDR3: CASSSNRGNREKLFF. The CDR3 DNA sequence: TGTGCCAGCAGCTCCAACAGGGGCAATAGGGAAAAACTGTTTTTT.

V gene TRBV29-1 combines with J gene TRBJ1-4; TRBD1 aligns across 8 bases. Germline V lookup: CDR1 SQVTM, CDR2 ANQGSEA. The CDR3 runs 13 residues. V was pared by 4 bases and J by 8 bases, with 6 bases of the junction left unmatched. This chain's CDR3 is CSVVRTGSEKLFF. Written as DNA, the CDR3 is TGCAGCGTTGTGCGGACAGGGTCGGAAAAACTGTTTTTT. Variable domain in full (rest from reference TRBV29-1 and TRBJ1-4): SAVISQKPSRDICQRGTSLTIQCQVDSQVTMMFWYRQQPGQSLTLIATANQGSEATYESGFVIDKFPISRPNLTFSTLTVSNMSPEDSSIYLCSVVRTGSEKLFFGSGTQLSVL.

The chain links TRBV9 to TRBJ2-2, with 9 bases matching TRBD1. V was pared by 1 base and J by 6 bases, with 7 bases of the junction left unmatched. The CDR3 contains 16 residues. Germline lookup yields CDR1 SGDLS and CDR2 YYNGEE. CDR3 coding DNA: TGTGCCAGCAGCGTAATAACAGGGGGCCTGGCCGGGGAGCTGTTTTTT. It specifies CASSVITGGLAGELFF. The complete variable domain, with remaining parts taken from reference TRBV9 and TRBJ2-2, reads DSGVTQTPKHLITATGQRVTLRCSPRSGDLSVYWYQQSLDQGLQFLIQYYNGEERAKGNILERFSAQQFPDLHSELNLSSLELGDSALYFCASSVITGGLAGELFFGEGSRLTVL.

V is TRBV4-1 and J is TRBJ2-3, with 13 bases matching TRBD2. The germline gives CDR1 MGHRA, CDR2 YSYEKL. There are 20 residues in the CDR3. Trimming took 0 bases from V and 3 from J; bases not matched to a gene: 12. CDR3 region: CASSQDPLAGGPSRTDTQYF. The CDR3 coding sequence is TGCGCCAGCAGCCAAGATCCACTAGCGGGAGGGCCCTCTAGGACAGATACGCAGTATTTT.

The chain employs TRBV28 and TRBJ1-5; D possibly corresponds to TRBD1 (5 bases). This CDR3 contains 16 residues. Trimming shortened V by 2 bases and J by 6 bases, and 17 bases separated the two germline ends. CDR1 MDHEN and CDR2 SYDVKM come from the germline V gene. CDR3 amino acids: CASSLRRDSVRQPQHF. The CDR3 nucleotides are TGTGCCAGCAGTTTACGCCGGGACTCAGTACGTCAGCCCCAGCATTTT.

V and J are TRBV27 and TRBJ2-7; D may be TRBD2 (6 bases). V lost 6 bases to trimming and J lost 5 bases, with 29 bases between them. This CDR3 has 18 residues. CDR1 and CDR2 (germline): MNHEY, SMNVEV (reference sequence). The CDR3 sequence: CASSPALGLPERADEQYF. For the CDR3, the DNA is TGTGCCAGCAGCCCTGCCCTGGGACTTCCCGAGAGGGCAGACGAGCAGTACTTC.

The genes are TRBV2 and TRBJ2-3, with no clear D. V shed 9 bases and J shed 1 base, with 14 bases lying between them. The CDR3 is made up of 14 amino acids. The germline V gene has CDR1 SNHLY and CDR2 FYNNEI. CDR3 residues: CASSQLPGTDTQYF. CDR3 nucleotides: TGTGCCAGTTCTCAGCTACCGGGCACAGATACGCAGTATTTT.

The V call is TRBV27, the J call TRBJ1-2, with TRBD1 as a possible D gene (6 bases). There are 15 residues in the CDR3. Germline values: CDR1 MNHEY, CDR2 SMNVEV (reference sequence). V dropped 5 bases and J dropped 5 bases, with 18 bases sitting between them. CDR3 in DNA: TGTGCCAGCAGTCGCTCCCGGGGGCCCCTATATGGCTACACCTTC. It encodes CASSRSRGPLYGYTF.

V is TRBV28 and J is TRBJ2-7; TRBD1 is a possible D gene (5 bases). With 5 bases removed from V and 2 bases from J, the gap between germline ends came to 10 bases. Germline CDR1 and CDR2: MDHEN and SYDVKM. CDR3 size: 13 residues. The CDR3 DNA follows: TGTGCCAGCAGTGACTCCAGGGCCTACGAGCAGTACTTC. It encodes CASSDSRAYEQYF.

CDR3 region: CASSLVPDPGSNTGELFF. The DNA of the CDR3 is TGTGCCAGCAGCTTAGTTCCGGACCCAGGCAGTAACACCGGGGAGCTGTTTTTT. The chain employs TRBV7-6 and TRBJ2-2, with unresolved D. The germline V gene encodes CDR1 SGHVS and CDR2 FNYEAQ. The CDR3 is 18 residues long. V shed 1 base and J shed 2 bases, with 17 bases lying between them. The full variable domain, in which reference TRBV7-6 and TRBJ2-2 provide the parts outside the CDR3, is GAGVSQSPRYKVTKRGQDVALRCDPISGHVSLYWYRQALGQGPEFLTYFNYEAQQDKSGLPNDRFSAERPEGSISTLTIQRTEQRDSAMYRCASSLVPDPGSNTGELFFGEGSRLTVL.